Following are 27 T cell receptor beta chains from one sample sequenced in a study of cytomegalovirus exposure and HLA in healthy donors. Researchers ran the PCR with 60 Vbeta and 13 Jbeta primers. Libraries were prepared by immunoSEQ multiplex PCR; TCRdb keeps only in-frame clonotypes and omits some of them. Among under 200,000 clones listed, around four fifths were seen once. Sequencing input: PBMCs. The receptors derive from a female donor in good health and CMV-seronegative.

This sequence joins TRBV9 and TRBJ2-7; the match to TRBD1 covers 8 bases. Looked up from germline, CDR1 is SGDLS and CDR2 is YYNGEE. This CDR3 spans 12 amino acids. V shed 3 bases, J shed 10 bases, and the junction held 6 bases outside the gene matches. The CDR3 DNA follows: TGTGCCAGCAGCGGAGGACAGGGACTTCAGTACTTC. Encoded protein: CASSGGQGLQYF.

CDR3 protein: CASTSPGQTYEQYF. The CDR3 DNA reads as TGTGCCAGCACATCCCCGGGACAGACCTACGAGCAGTACTTC. The J gene is TRBJ2-7, the V gene TRBV7-8; 7 nucleotides align to TRBD1. The CDR3 sequence is 14 residues long. CDR1 is SGHVS, CDR2 FQNEAQ, per germline. V was pared by 7 bases and J by 2 bases, with 8 bases of the junction left unmatched.

The chain carries TRBV25-1 and TRBJ2-2, with a possible D match to TRBD1 (6 bases). The germline V gene has CDR1 MGHDK and CDR2 SYGVNS. Trimming stripped 9 bases from V and 1 base from J, with 18 bases between. The CDR3 runs to 16 residues. The CDR3 sequence is CASRSFRDKNTGELFF. The CDR3, as DNA: TGTGCCAGTAGATCCTTTCGGGACAAGAACACCGGGGAGCTGTTTTTT.

This clone occurred once. The rearrangement links TRBV9 to TRBJ1-2; perhaps TRBD1 as D (5 bases). The CDR3 loop spans 15 amino acids. V dropped 0 bases and J dropped 6 bases, with 15 bases sitting between them. The V gene's germline CDR1 is SGDLS and CDR2 YYNGEE. DNA for the CDR3: TGTGCCAGCAGCGTAGGGGAGGGGCCCGCGGATGGCTACACCTTC. Translation gives CASSVGEGPADGYTF.

The V gene is TRBV19, the J gene TRBJ1-3; a possible D gene is TRBD1 (5 bases). Germline lookup yields CDR1 LNHDA and CDR2 SQIVND (reference sequence). This CDR3 contains 12 residues. V gave up 8 bases and J gave up 1 base, with 6 bases separating them. The DNA of the CDR3 is TGTGCCAGTGGGGGGTCTGGAAACACCATATATTTT. It specifies CASGGSGNTIYF.

This clone turned up a few times. V gene TRBV7-8 combines with J gene TRBJ1-1; perhaps TRBD1 as D (6 bases). The ends were cut back, 5 bases at V and 7 bases at J, with 17 bases in the middle. The germline gives CDR1 SGHVS, CDR2 FQNEAQ. This CDR3 comprises 14 residues. CDR3 loop: CASSPVQGTLEAFF. The CDR3 DNA reads as TGTGCCAGCAGCCCAGTACAGGGCACTCTTGAAGCTTTCTTT.

The chain recombines TRBV2 with TRBJ2-1, with 8 bases fitting TRBD2. The J segment lost 5 bases and the V segment lost 6 bases, leaving 3 bases of the junction unmatched. Germline V gene data show CDR1 as SNHLY and CDR2 as FYNNEI. CDR3 length equals 13 residues. CDR3 loop: CASRGTRDNEQFF. The DNA for the CDR3 is TGTGCCAGCAGGGGGACTAGGGACAATGAGCAGTTCTTC. Full variable domain (outside the CDR3, taken from reference TRBV2 and TRBJ2-1): EPEVTQTPSHQVTQMGQEVILRCVPISNHLYFYWYRQILGQKVEFLVSFYNNEISEKSEIFDDQFSVERPDGSNFTLKIRSTKLEDSAMYFCASRGTRDNEQFFGPGTRLTVL.

The chain uses TRBV7-9 and TRBJ1-6; 9 bases are shared with TRBD1. The length of the CDR3 is 15 residues. CDR1 is SEHNR and CDR2 is FQNEAQ in the germline V gene (reference sequence). With V trimmed by 5 bases and J by 5 bases, 4 bases remained unmatched. This chain's CDR3 is CASSARTGDNSPLHF. The CDR3 nucleotides read TGTGCCAGCAGCGCGCGGACAGGGGATAATTCACCCCTCCACTTT.

This clone was detected only a few times. The rearrangement joins TRBV30 to TRBJ1-2, with 7 bases fitting TRBD1. Germline values: CDR1 GTSNPN, CDR2 SVGIG (reference sequence). Losses at the gene ends were 5 bases for V and 4 bases for J; bases not matched to a gene: 13. The CDR3 length is 15 residues. The CDR3 bases are TGTGCCTGGGGGCAAGACCGGGACAGTTTCTATGGCTACACCTTC. It codes for CAWGQDRDSFYGYTF.

The CDR3 sequence is CASSFGQGVHTDTQYF. The CDR3 region has the DNA TGTGCCAGCAGTTTCGGACAGGGGGTTCACACAGATACGCAGTATTTT. The genes are TRBV7-2 and TRBJ2-3, with TRBD1 identical over 10 bases. The germline V gene has CDR1 SGHTA and CDR2 FQGNSA. Losses at the gene ends were 6 bases for V and 2 bases for J; bases not matched to a gene: 8. The length of the CDR3 is 16 residues. The whole variable domain, remainder taken from reference TRBV7-2 and TRBJ2-3, is GAGVSQSPSNKVTEKGKDVELRCDPISGHTALYWYRQSLGQGLEFLIYFQGNSAPDKSGLPSDRFSAERTGGSVSTLTIQRTQQEDSAVYLCASSFGQGVHTDTQYFGPGTRLTVL.

The chain uses TRBV7-2 and TRBJ2-7; 11 nucleotides align to TRBD2. The V gene end was trimmed by 1 base and the J gene end by 5 bases; junction bases not matched to a gene: 10. This CDR3 is built from 17 residues. Germline V CDR1 and CDR2: SGHTA, FQGNSA. CDR3 region: CASSLVRLAGGRNEQYF. The CDR3 region has the DNA TGTGCCAGCAGCTTAGTCCGGCTAGCGGGAGGTCGGAACGAGCAGTACTTC.

This clone occurred a few times. This chain joins TRBV7-8 and TRBJ1-2; 7 bases are a match to TRBD1. CDR3 length: 13 residues. V dropped 5 bases and J dropped 4; count of bases not matched to a gene: 4. In germline, CDR1 is SGHVS, CDR2 FQNEAQ. Written as DNA, the CDR3 is TGTGCCAGCAGCCGAGGGGGCGCCTATGGCTACACCTTC. Its translation is CASSRGGAYGYTF.

The gene calls are TRBV21-1 and TRBJ1-5; TRBD1 is the table's D call and was not checked against the DNA. TRBV21-1 corresponds to a pseudogene. The CDR3 totals 20 residues. CDR3 DNA sequence: TGTGCCAGCAGCAAGTCTCCGGCCTCAGGGGGCAAGTTGGGCAATCAGCCCCAGCATTTT. This sequence encodes CASSKSPASGGKLGNQPQHF.

The chain is built from TRBV9 and TRBJ2-5, with 8 positions matching TRBD2. The CDR3 consists of 16 residues. V shed 2 bases and J 5 bases; nucleotides not matched to a gene: 11. Germline loops: CDR1 SGDLS, CDR2 YYNGEE. In DNA, the CDR3 is TGTGCCAGCAGCGTCGGGGGGGCCGAAGCTGGGGAGACCCAGTACTTC. It codes for CASSVGGAEAGETQYF.

This clone has only one observation. The chain joins TRBV9 to TRBJ2-3; 12 nucleotides line up with TRBD2. The CDR3 runs to 17 residues. Per the germline V gene, CDR1 is SGDLS and CDR2 is YYNGEE. V was clipped by 2 bases and J by 0 bases; unmatched bases: 4. For the CDR3, the DNA is TGTGCCAGCAGCGTTGCTAGCGGGGGGGCTAGCACAGATACGCAGTATTTT. It translates to CASSVASGGASTDTQYF.

The V gene is TRBV5-4, the J gene TRBJ1-3, with 8 nucleotides matching TRBD1. Losses at the gene ends were 5 bases for V and 3 bases for J; bases not matched to a gene: 4. Germline V gene lookup returns CDR1 SGHNT and CDR2 YYREEE (reference sequence). The CDR3 is 14 residues long. The CDR3 coding sequence is TGTGCCAGCAGACCAGGGGGCTTTGGAAACACCATATATTTT. It translates to CASRPGGFGNTIYF.

This clone appeared a few times. The CDR3 DNA reads as TGTGCCAGCAGTGAAGCGGGAGGGACAGATACGCAGTATTTT. Protein product: CASSEAGGTDTQYF. This chain uses TRBV6-1 with TRBJ2-3, with 7 positions matching TRBD2. The CDR3 is 14 amino acids. Per germline, CDR1 MNHNS and CDR2 SASEGT. Trimming at V came to 0 bases and at J to 3 bases, leaving 0 bases not matched to a gene.

This clone was seen only a few times. The chain joins TRBV7-8 to TRBJ2-3; TRBD2 agrees at 7 bases. V was clipped by 5 bases and J by 5 bases; unmatched bases: 7. This CDR3 spans 14 amino acids. Germline V gene data show CDR1 as SGHVS and CDR2 as FQNEAQ. Here the CDR3 reads CASSRGTTGDTQYF. The CDR3 coding sequence is TGTGCCAGCAGCCGAGGGACTACGGGAGATACGCAGTATTTT.

This rearrangement joins TRBV5-1 to TRBJ2-7, with 8 bases matching TRBD2. From germline, CDR1 is SGHRS and CDR2 YFSETQ. The CDR3 consists of 15 residues. V lost 1 base, J lost 1 base, and 4 bases stayed unmatched. The CDR3 DNA is TGCGCCAGCAGCTTGAGGACTAGCTCTTCCTACGAGCAGTACTTC. As protein: CASSLRTSSSYEQYF.

This clone has just one count. V is TRBV5-8 and J is TRBJ1-5; 8 bases match TRBD1. This CDR3 spans 16 amino acids. Trimming removed 4 bases from V and 6 bases from J; junction bases left unmatched: 12. CDR1 SGHTS and CDR2 YDEGEE come from the germline V gene. For the CDR3, the DNA is TGTGCCAGCAGCAAGCAGGGGGCTATGATAGGTCAGCCCCAGCATTTT. Protein product: CASSKQGAMIGQPQHF.

The sample holds a few counts of this clone. This chain links TRBV28 with TRBJ2-7; 8 bases line up with TRBD1. The CDR3 has 15 amino acids. Germline trimming cut 2 bases from V and 0 bases from J; bases unmatched to any gene: 3. From germline, CDR1 is MDHEN and CDR2 SYDVKM. The CDR3 sequence: CASSLIGTGSYEQYF. CDR3 bases: TGTGCCAGCAGTTTAATAGGGACAGGCTCCTACGAGCAGTACTTC.

The gene calls are TRBV30 and TRBJ1-3; possibly TRBD1 for D (5 bases). The germline gives CDR1 GTSNPN, CDR2 SVGIG (reference sequence). The CDR3 has 14 amino acids. The V and J ends lost 3 bases and 0 bases respectively, with 9 bases between them. The CDR3 nucleotides are TGTGCCTGGAGCCCGACAGTCTCTGGAAACACCATATATTTT. It yields the protein CAWSPTVSGNTIYF.

This chain joins TRBV6-1 and TRBJ2-4, with a weak D call TRBD2 (6 bases). There are 14 residues in the CDR3. With 6 bases removed from V and 10 bases from J, the gap between germline ends came to 19 bases. From germline, CDR1 is MNHNS and CDR2 SASEGT. The CDR3 spells CASSDQPLGGIQYF. The CDR3 coding sequence is TGTGCCAGCAGCGACCAACCTCTCGGGGGAATTCAGTACTTC.

The V and J genes are TRBV7-3 and TRBJ1-2, with D possibly matching TRBD1 (6 bases). The length of the CDR3 is 12 residues. Germline CDR1 is SGHTA and CDR2 is FQGTGA. The V end lost 4 bases, the J end lost 3 bases, and 6 bases lay between the germline ends. CDR3 bases: TGTGCCAGCAGCTGGACAGACTATGGCTACACCTTC. As protein: CASSWTDYGYTF.

This clone was picked up a small number of times. In DNA, the CDR3 is TGTGCCAGCTCAGATCAGGGTAGCACCCGCTCCTACGAGCAGTACTTC. It codes for CASSDQGSTRSYEQYF. This chain joins TRBV7-2 and TRBJ2-7; possible D gene TRBD1, 5 bases. Germline V lookup: CDR1 SGHTA, CDR2 FQGNSA. Trimming left V 8 bases short and J 0 bases short, with 20 bases between. CDR3 size: 16 residues.

The chain is built from TRBV11-1 and TRBJ2-5; 9 positions match TRBD1. This CDR3 has 17 amino acids. V shed 5 bases, J shed 2 bases, and the junction held 12 bases outside the gene matches. The germline CDR1 and CDR2 sequences are SGHAT and FQDESV (reference sequence). The CDR3 DNA sequence: TGTGCCAGCAGCCAAGTTTACGGGACAGGGAGACAAGAGACCCAGTACTTC. Translating it yields CASSQVYGTGRQETQYF.

The J gene is TRBJ1-6, the V gene TRBV25-1, with TRBD1 as a possible D gene (6 bases). This CDR3 is built from 14 residues. Trimming removed 6 bases at V and 7 bases at J, with 13 bases between. The germline V gene encodes CDR1 MGHDK and CDR2 SYGVNS. In DNA form, the CDR3 reads TGTGCCAGCAGGGGGACAAGTCCGAATTCACCCCTCCACTTT. Residues: CASRGTSPNSPLHF.